This TCR beta chain derives from a study of T cells after yellow fever vaccination. This clonotype occurred a few times. Each CDR3 protein is one row after TCRdb ran MiXCR on the 5' RACE reads. Of 200,000 to 300,000 distinct CDR3 sequences in the sample, 13% are singletons; the top ten hold 0.4% to 0.55%. Sequencing was performed on CD4+ T cells sorted from PBMCs, taken 45 days after the yellow fever booster vaccination. The receptor was isolated from a man younger than 40 who received the YFV17D yellow fever vaccine.

The chain's CDR3 is CASSLLKGLAAGEQYF. The CDR3 coding sequence is TGTGCCAGCAGCCTATTAAAGGGACTAGCGGCCGGGGAGCAGTACTTC. The chain joins TRBV7-9 to TRBJ2-7; 11 positions match TRBD2. Trimming cost V 5 bases and J 7 bases; bases outside gene matches: 13. CDR1 and CDR2 from the germline V gene are SEHNR and FQNEAQ (reference sequence). The length of the CDR3 is 16 residues.